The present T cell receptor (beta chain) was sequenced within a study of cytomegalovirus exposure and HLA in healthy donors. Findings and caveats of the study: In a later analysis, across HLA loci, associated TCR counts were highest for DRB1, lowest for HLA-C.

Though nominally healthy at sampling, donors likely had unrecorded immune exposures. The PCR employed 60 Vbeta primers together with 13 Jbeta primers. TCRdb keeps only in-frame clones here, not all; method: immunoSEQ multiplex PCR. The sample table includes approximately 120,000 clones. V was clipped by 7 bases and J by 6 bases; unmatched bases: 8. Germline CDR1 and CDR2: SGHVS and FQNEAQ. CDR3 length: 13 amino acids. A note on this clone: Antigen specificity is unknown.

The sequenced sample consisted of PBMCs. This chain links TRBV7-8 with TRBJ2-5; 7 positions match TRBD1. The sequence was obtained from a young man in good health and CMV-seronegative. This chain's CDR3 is CASTDRVPKTQYF. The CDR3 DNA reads TGTGCCAGCACCGACAGGGTCCCCAAGACCCAGTACTTC.